This paragraph covers one T cell receptor beta chain sequence. A multiplex PCR was run with 60 Vbeta primers and 13 Jbeta primers. Original analysis: An analysis that came later counted roughly 80 million unique TCR beta chains, around 10 million shared. Using immunoSEQ multiplex PCR, the repertoire was profiled, and TCRdb retains in-frame clones only, with some absent. That table gives V, J and clone size, and the DNA gave D and trimming. This table has roughly 130,000 clones, 75% to 90% appearing once. This entry belongs to a study of cytomegalovirus exposure and HLA in healthy donors. V gave up 4 bases and J gave up 9 bases; unmatched junction bases: 0. Germline CDR1 reads WNHNN; CDR2 reads SYGVQD (reference sequence). CDR3 size: 11 residues.

This rearrangement joins TRBV10-1 to TRBJ2-3; 8 bases align to TRBD1. Material: PBMCs. This TCR was recovered from a man in his thirties or forties in good health and CMV-seronegative. CDR3 amino acids: CASSGQGTQYF. In DNA, the CDR3 is TGCGCCAGCAGTGGACAGGGGACGCAGTATTTT.